A selection of T cell receptor beta chains follows, all from one sample in a study of cytomegalovirus exposure and HLA in healthy donors. Measured with immunoSEQ multiplex PCR; TCRdb has only the in-frame clones, and not every one. The sample lists around 190,000 clones, around 80% seen once, with 4.4% in the top ten. The sample consisted of PBMCs. These receptors came from a woman under 40 in good health and CMV-seropositive. The CDR3 runs from the conserved cysteine through the conserved F or W. The order of the fields is CDR3 DNA, CDR3 protein, V gene, D gene, clone size, J gene. A D gene is named only where the DNA matches it firmly. Some rows mark clone size as missing; the rest say once, few, many or name a class of expanded clone.

cdr3_nt: TGCGCCAGCAGCTTGGGACTAGCGTACTCCTACAATGAGCAGTTCTTC
cdr3_aa: CASSLGLAYSYNEQFF
v_call: TRBV5-1
d_call: TRBD2
clone_size: NA
j_call: TRBJ2-1

cdr3_nt: TGTGCCATCGGGGGGGGGAGTAACTATGGCTACACCTTC
cdr3_aa: CAIGGGSNYGYTF
v_call: TRBV4-2
d_call: NA
clone_size: NA
j_call: TRBJ1-2

cdr3_nt: TGTGCCAGCAGTGAAACTCTTTACGAGCAGTACTTC
cdr3_aa: CASSETLYEQYF
v_call: TRBV2
d_call: NA
clone_size: NA
j_call: TRBJ2-7

cdr3_nt: TGCGCCAGCAGCCAAGAATTTTGGGTCCAGGCCGTGGGCTACACCTTC
cdr3_aa: CASSQEFWVQAVGYTF
v_call: TRBV4-1
d_call: NA
clone_size: NA
j_call: TRBJ1-2

cdr3_nt: TGCGCCAGCACCATGAGCGGTGGCTACAATGAGCAGTTCTTC
cdr3_aa: CASTMSGGYNEQFF
v_call: TRBV5-1
d_call: NA
clone_size: NA
j_call: TRBJ2-1

cdr3_nt: TGTGCCAGCAGTTTTACAGGGCGCGGCTACACCTTC
cdr3_aa: CASSFTGRGYTF
v_call: TRBV6-5
d_call: NA
clone_size: few
j_call: TRBJ1-2

cdr3_nt: TGCGCCAGCAGACCGTTGGCTAGCGGGAGCGGGAGTGAGCAGTTCTTC
cdr3_aa: CASRPLASGSGSEQFF
v_call: TRBV10-2
d_call: TRBD2
clone_size: NA
j_call: TRBJ2-1

cdr3_nt: TGTGCTAGTGGTTTGGTAATCGGCGGGGGGGGGTACGAGCAGTACTTC
cdr3_aa: CASGLVIGGGGYEQYF
v_call: TRBV12-5
d_call: TRBD2
clone_size: once
j_call: TRBJ2-7

cdr3_nt: TGTGCCAGCAGCGTTAGACAGAACACCGGGGAGCTGTTTTTT
cdr3_aa: CASSVRQNTGELFF
v_call: TRBV9
d_call: NA
clone_size: NA
j_call: TRBJ2-2

cdr3_nt: TGTGCTAGTGGTTTGCAACCTCGGGGTCCGAACACCGGGGAGCTGTTTTTT
cdr3_aa: CASGLQPRGPNTGELFF
v_call: TRBV12-5
d_call: NA
clone_size: NA
j_call: TRBJ2-2

cdr3_nt: TGCGCCAGCAGCCAAGATCGAACAGGGGAAGGAGAGCAGTTCTTC
cdr3_aa: CASSQDRTGEGEQFF
v_call: TRBV4-3
d_call: TRBD1
clone_size: NA
j_call: TRBJ2-1

cdr3_nt: TGCGCCAGCAGTTTAAACAGGAAACAAATCAGGGGCTACGAGCAGTACTTC
cdr3_aa: CASSLNRKQIRGYEQYF
v_call: TRBV5-1
d_call: NA
clone_size: NA
j_call: TRBJ2-7

cdr3_nt: TGTGCCAGCAGCCTCACAGGTGCTCAGCCCCAGCATTTT
cdr3_aa: CASSLTGAQPQHF
v_call: TRBV5-6
d_call: NA
clone_size: NA
j_call: TRBJ1-5

cdr3_nt: TGTGCCAGCTCACCAGCGACAGGGATGAACACTGAAGCTTTCTTT
cdr3_aa: CASSPATGMNTEAFF
v_call: TRBV18
d_call: TRBD1
clone_size: NA
j_call: TRBJ1-1

cdr3_nt: TGCGCCAGCAGCTTGGTCGAAGGGGCCCAAAACACTGAAGCTTTCTTT
cdr3_aa: CASSLVEGAQNTEAFF
v_call: TRBV5-1
d_call: NA
clone_size: few
j_call: TRBJ1-1

cdr3_nt: TGTGCCAGCAGCGTGACAGGGTTCGGCAATCAGCCCCAGCATTTT
cdr3_aa: CASSVTGFGNQPQHF
v_call: TRBV27
d_call: TRBD1
clone_size: NA
j_call: TRBJ1-5

cdr3_nt: TGTGCCAGCAGAAGCGTCGGGACAGATCATTACTACGAGCAGTACTTC
cdr3_aa: CASRSVGTDHYYEQYF
v_call: TRBV5-4
d_call: TRBD1
clone_size: NA
j_call: TRBJ2-7

cdr3_nt: TGTGCCAGCAGTGACGTCCCCGGCCAAGAGACCCAGTACTTC
cdr3_aa: CASSDVPGQETQYF
v_call: TRBV2
d_call: NA
clone_size: NA
j_call: TRBJ2-5

cdr3_nt: TGTGCCAGTAGTAACCCCAGGGGGCGCGGGAACACTGAAGCTTTCTTT
cdr3_aa: CASSNPRGRGNTEAFF
v_call: TRBV19
d_call: TRBD1
clone_size: NA
j_call: TRBJ1-1

cdr3_nt: TGTGCCAGCAAACCCCAGTCCGGGACAGGGAACGAGCAGTACTTC
cdr3_aa: CASKPQSGTGNEQYF
v_call: TRBV2
d_call: TRBD1
clone_size: NA
j_call: TRBJ2-7

cdr3_nt: TGCGCCAGCAGCCAAGATCCAGGACAGGGGGCCGCCTATGGCTACACCTTC
cdr3_aa: CASSQDPGQGAAYGYTF
v_call: TRBV4-1
d_call: TRBD1
clone_size: NA
j_call: TRBJ1-2

cdr3_nt: TGTGCCAGCAGCTTAGCAGGAACCTCCTACGAGCAGTACTTC
cdr3_aa: CASSLAGTSYEQYF
v_call: TRBV9
d_call: NA
clone_size: NA
j_call: TRBJ2-7

cdr3_nt: TGTGCCAGCTCACTAACCCCTACCGGGGGGGCAGCGGAGACCCAGTACTTC
cdr3_aa: CASSLTPTGGAAETQYF
v_call: TRBV18
d_call: TRBD2
clone_size: NA
j_call: TRBJ2-5

cdr3_nt: TGTGCCAGCAGTGAAGGGGCAGGTAGGTTTGGCAGCAATCAGCCCCAGCATTTT
cdr3_aa: CASSEGAGRFGSNQPQHF
v_call: TRBV2
d_call: NA
clone_size: NA
j_call: TRBJ1-5

cdr3_nt: TGTGCCAGCAGCTCCCGGACAGGGCCAGGCGAGCAGTACTTC
cdr3_aa: CASSSRTGPGEQYF
v_call: TRBV7-2
d_call: TRBD1
clone_size: NA
j_call: TRBJ2-7

cdr3_nt: TGTGCCAGCAGTTCCACCCGCGGGGGGCGGGGGACTGAAGCTTTCTTT
cdr3_aa: CASSSTRGGRGTEAFF
v_call: TRBV11-2
d_call: NA
clone_size: NA
j_call: TRBJ1-1

cdr3_nt: TGTGCCAGCAGCCCCCAAGACAACATGAACACTGAAGCTTTCTTT
cdr3_aa: CASSPQDNMNTEAFF
v_call: TRBV7-9
d_call: NA
clone_size: NA
j_call: TRBJ1-1

cdr3_nt: TGTGCCAGCAGCACCAGACAGGGCTCCATTGATACGCAGTATTTT
cdr3_aa: CASSTRQGSIDTQYF
v_call: TRBV7-9
d_call: TRBD1
clone_size: NA
j_call: TRBJ2-3

cdr3_nt: TGCGCCAGCAGGGCGGGCTGGAGCCAAGAGACCCAGTACTTC
cdr3_aa: CASRAGWSQETQYF
v_call: TRBV5-1
d_call: NA
clone_size: NA
j_call: TRBJ2-5

cdr3_nt: TGCGCCAGCAGCCAGTTTAGCGGCATCCAAGAGACCCAGTACTTC
cdr3_aa: CASSQFSGIQETQYF
v_call: TRBV4-1
d_call: NA
clone_size: NA
j_call: TRBJ2-5

cdr3_nt: TGCGCCAGCAGCCAAGAGCCACAAGCGACAACTAATGAAAAACTGTTTTTT
cdr3_aa: CASSQEPQATTNEKLFF
v_call: TRBV4-1
d_call: NA
clone_size: NA
j_call: TRBJ1-4

cdr3_nt: TGTGCCAGCAGTGACCCGACAGGGGGAACGGCTGAAGCTTTCTTT
cdr3_aa: CASSDPTGGTAEAFF
v_call: TRBV6-1
d_call: TRBD1
clone_size: once
j_call: TRBJ1-1

cdr3_nt: TGTGCCAGCAGTTTAGGGTATCAGACGGGACAGTCTTATAAAAACATTCAGTACTTC
cdr3_aa: CASSLGYQTGQSYKNIQYF
v_call: TRBV28
d_call: TRBD1
clone_size: NA
j_call: TRBJ2-4

cdr3_nt: TGTGCCAGCAGTTTTCCCGGGACAGGAATAAGGAAGAAGAACACCGGGGAGCTGTTTTTT
cdr3_aa: CASSFPGTGIRKKNTGELFF
v_call: TRBV7-6
d_call: TRBD1
clone_size: NA
j_call: TRBJ2-2

cdr3_nt: TGTGCCGCGCGGGGCCTTAACACTGAAGCTTTCTTT
cdr3_aa: CAARGLNTEAFF
v_call: TRBV7-9
d_call: NA
clone_size: once
j_call: TRBJ1-1

cdr3_nt: TGTGCCAGCAGCTTGGGTGGGCAGCTGAACACTGAAGCTTTCTTT
cdr3_aa: CASSLGGQLNTEAFF
v_call: TRBV5-6
d_call: NA
clone_size: once
j_call: TRBJ1-1

cdr3_nt: TGCGCCAGCAGCTTACACAATGATAAGACTGAAGCTTTCTTT
cdr3_aa: CASSLHNDKTEAFF
v_call: TRBV5-1
d_call: NA
clone_size: NA
j_call: TRBJ1-1

cdr3_nt: TGTGCCTGGAGTAGGGACAGGGGAGGACAGACCCAGTACTTC
cdr3_aa: CAWSRDRGGQTQYF
v_call: TRBV30
d_call: TRBD1
clone_size: NA
j_call: TRBJ2-5

cdr3_nt: TGTGCCATCAGCAGACAGGGTGACACTGAAGCTTTCTTT
cdr3_aa: CAISRQGDTEAFF
v_call: TRBV10-3
d_call: TRBD1
clone_size: NA
j_call: TRBJ1-1

cdr3_nt: TGTGCCAGCAGCCCCGGGGGAGCCCTGAACACCGGGGAGCTGTTTTTT
cdr3_aa: CASSPGGALNTGELFF
v_call: TRBV11-3
d_call: NA
clone_size: NA
j_call: TRBJ2-2

cdr3_nt: TGCAGTGCTAGGAAGGAGGGAAACTGGTTCTTC
cdr3_aa: CSARKEGNWFF
v_call: TRBV20-1
d_call: NA
clone_size: once
j_call: TRBJ2-1

cdr3_nt: TGTGCCAGCAGCGAAGGAGGACAGGGTTTATGGGAAAAACTGTTTTTT
cdr3_aa: CASSEGGQGLWEKLFF
v_call: TRBV7-2
d_call: TRBD1
clone_size: NA
j_call: TRBJ1-4